This T cell receptor beta chain was recorded in a study of T cells in Graves' hyperthyroidism and ophthalmopathy. Notes on the study in general: Among thyroid clonotypes expanded above 0.001, most also appeared in blood.

Trimming removed 1 base from V and 5 bases from J; junction bases left unmatched: 12. Germline lookup yields CDR1 LGHNA and CDR2 YNFKEQ. The CDR3 spans 18 residues. This clonotype was recorded a few times. What it binds is not known. Diagnosis relied on clinical symptoms, serum thyroxine and TRAb, thyroid ultrasound and orbital computed tomography. Amplification yielded TCR beta CDR3 regions, with RNA transcripts as the source. First-round RT-PCR of the TCR CDR3 relied on the HTBI primer set. TCRdb passed the multiplex PCR reads through MiXCR, listing each CDR3 protein once. The sample contains 600,000 to 650,000 distinct CDR3 sequences, 20% to 25% of which appear only once.

The specimen sequenced was blood. This receptor was obtained from a man aged 25 to 40 with Graves' ophthalmopathy. V is TRBV4-2 and J is TRBJ2-1; 9 bases map to TRBD1. CDR3 amino acids: CASSQGRQQGAQDNEQFF. CDR3 DNA sequence: TGTGCCAGCAGCCAAGGCCGTCAACAGGGGGCGCAAGACAATGAGCAGTTCTTC.